The 18 T cell receptor beta chains below come from one sample, sequenced in a study of cytomegalovirus exposure and HLA in healthy donors. Primers: 60 Vbeta forward and 13 Jbeta reverse. Data came from immunoSEQ multiplex PCR; TCRdb stores just in-frame clones and leaves some out. The data contain 140,000 to 150,000 clones, around 9.7% of them singletons. Sequencing was carried out using PBMCs. The source of these receptors is a man between 45 and 60 years old in good health and CMV-seronegative.

With respect to this clone: At one of its ends the junction is not consistent with the germline gene, which may arise from a read error. The chain uses TRBV5-1 and TRBJ2-6; maybe TRBD1 (5 bases). CDR1 is SGHRS, CDR2 YFSETQ, per germline. This CDR3 contains 16 residues. CDR3 in amino acids: CASSLVQPSGANVLPF. The DNA of the CDR3 is TGCGCCAGCAGCTTGGTACAGCCCTCTGGGGCCAACGTCCTGCCTTTC.

Note on this clone: One end of the junction fails to match germline, which may point to a read error. Written as DNA, the CDR3 is TGTGCCAGCAGTAATTCGGGTTGGGACAGTAGCACAGATACGCAGTATTTT. Protein: CASSNSGWDSSTDTQYF. This chain connects TRBV6-9 to TRBJ2-3; 7 bases are a match to TRBD1. This CDR3 has 17 amino acids. CDR1 MNHGY and CDR2 SVAAGI come from the germline V gene.

The V and J genes are TRBV10-3 and TRBJ2-3, with D tentatively TRBD1 (5 bases). The CDR3 is 11 amino acids. Germline V gene lookup returns CDR1 ENHRY and CDR2 SYGVKD. With 6 bases removed from V and 4 bases from J, the gap between germline ends came to 5 bases. CDR3 sequence (DNA): TGTGCCATCAGAGGGGCAGATACGCAGTATTTT. Its protein product is CAIRGADTQYF.

V gene TRBV7-9 combines with J gene TRBJ1-2; 9 bases map to TRBD1. Germline CDR1 SEHNR, CDR2 FQNEAQ (reference sequence). J was trimmed by 1 base and V by 4 bases; bases with no gene match: 7. The CDR3 runs 16 residues. The CDR3 reads CASSYPDRGLNYGYTF. The CDR3 DNA sequence: TGTGCCAGCAGCTACCCGGACAGGGGCCTTAACTATGGCTACACCTTC.

This clone was detected a few times. The chain joins TRBV29-1 to TRBJ2-1; 7 bases are a match to TRBD1. CDR1 and CDR2 (germline): SQVTM, ANQGSEA. The CDR3 runs 13 residues. V shed 6 bases and J 7 bases; nucleotides not matched to a gene: 9. The CDR3 coding sequence is TGCAGCGTCTCTTTGACAGGGACGAATGAGCAGTTCTTC. Its translation is CSVSLTGTNEQFF.

In this sample, this clone turned up a few times. V usage is TRBV5-6 and J usage is TRBJ1-5; D is unresolved. The germline V and J ends were trimmed by 5 bases and 7 bases, with 10 bases remaining between them. Germline CDR1 SGHDT, CDR2 YYEEEE. The CDR3 length is 12 residues. CDR3 residues: CASRRGEQPQHF. CDR3 bases: TGTGCCAGCAGACGGGGTGAACAGCCCCAGCATTTT.

The rearrangement uses TRBV29-1 and TRBJ2-2; 9 bases match TRBD1. The junction had 4 bases not matched to a gene; V was cut back by 7 bases and J by 1 base. Germline V gene lookup returns CDR1 SQVTM and CDR2 ANQGSEA. There are 14 residues in the CDR3. CDR3 nucleotides: TGCAGCGGGGGGACAGGGATGAACACCGGGGAGCTGTTTTTT. Translation gives CSGGTGMNTGELFF.

This chain uses TRBV9 with TRBJ2-5; 7 bases are shared with TRBD2. J gave up 2 bases and V 2 bases, and 3 bases lay outside the gene matches. The CDR3 extends over 14 amino acids. Germline CDR1 and CDR2: SGDLS and YYNGEE. The CDR3 reads CASSVAGVQETQYF. The CDR3 nucleotides are TGTGCCAGCAGCGTTGCGGGGGTTCAAGAGACCCAGTACTTC. Supplemented by reference TRBV9 and TRBJ2-5, the full variable domain reads DSGVTQTPKHLITATGQRVTLRCSPRSGDLSVYWYQQSLDQGLQFLIQYYNGEERAKGNILERFSAQQFPDLHSELNLSSLELGDSALYFCASSVAGVQETQYFGPGTRLLVL.

The chain has TRBV19 and TRBJ2-1; a possible D gene is TRBD1 (5 bases). The CDR3 extends over 11 amino acids. V lost 4 bases and J lost 10, with 8 bases in between. Germline V lookup: CDR1 LNHDA, CDR2 SQIVND (reference sequence). Here the CDR3 DNA reads TGTGCCAGTAGTACTAGGACAGAGCAGTTCTTC. Protein: CASSTRTEQFF.

The rearrangement uses TRBV9 and TRBJ2-5; 11 bases align to TRBD1. The junction had 7 bases not matched to a gene; V was cut back by 4 bases and J by 5 bases. Germline V CDR1 and CDR2: SGDLS, YYNGEE. The CDR3 has 15 amino acids. CDR3 sequence reads: CASSPRDRGGETQYF. CDR3 sequence (DNA): TGTGCCAGCAGCCCCCGGGACAGGGGGGGGGAGACCCAGTACTTC.

This chain links TRBV2 with TRBJ1-5, with 7 bases that match TRBD1. CDR1 is SNHLY, CDR2 FYNNEI, per germline. V lost 4 bases to trimming and J lost 5 bases; unmatched junction nucleotides: 5. CDR3 length: 14 residues. The chain's CDR3 is CASSGRDSDQPQHF. CDR3 sequence (DNA): TGTGCCAGCAGTGGGAGGGACAGCGATCAGCCCCAGCATTTT.

This clone has just a few counts. The chain joins TRBV6-5 to TRBJ2-5; 7 bases agree with TRBD2. The V gene's germline CDR1 is MNHEY and CDR2 SVGAGI. This CDR3 has 13 amino acids. J gave up 4 bases and V 10 bases, and 9 bases lay outside the gene matches. In nucleotides, the CDR3 is TGTGCCACTCACGGGGGGAAAGGAGAGACCCAGTACTTC. Translated: CATHGGKGETQYF.

This clone has more than one count but fewer than ten. The V and J genes are TRBV6-4 and TRBJ1-5; the D is unclear. The germline V and J ends were trimmed by 6 bases and 16 bases, with 7 bases remaining between them. CDR1 and CDR2 (germline): MRHNA, SNTAGT. The CDR3 runs 8 residues. Here the CDR3 reads CASRLGHF. In DNA, the CDR3 is TGTGCCAGCAGATTGGGCCATTTT.

This clone came up a few times. The V and J genes are TRBV28 and TRBJ1-1; D gene uncertain. The germline V gene has CDR1 MDHEN and CDR2 SYDVKM. CDR3 size: 14 residues. V was shortened by 6 bases and J by 0 bases, with 11 bases between the two germline ends. CDR3 loop: CASRRVRVNTEAFF. The CDR3 nucleotides read TGTGCCAGCAGACGAGTGCGCGTGAACACTGAAGCTTTCTTT. The full variable domain, in which reference TRBV28 and TRBJ1-1 provide the parts outside the CDR3, is DVKVTQSSRYLVKRTGEKVFLECVQDMDHENMFWYRQDPGLGLRLIYFSYDVKMKEKGDIPEGYSVSREKKERFSLILESASTNQTSMYLCASRRVRVNTEAFFGQGTRLTVV.

DNA of the CDR3: TGCGCCAGCAGCTTGAACAGTGGCACAGATACGCAGTATTTT. It encodes CASSLNSGTDTQYF. The chain has TRBV5-1 and TRBJ2-3; unclear D gene. CDR3 length equals 14 residues. V was trimmed by 1 base and J by 1 base, leaving 7 bases between them. Germline assignment: CDR1 SGHRS and CDR2 YFSETQ.

CDR3 sequence: CSVEYGGRRDGGPYEQYF. The DNA for the CDR3 is TGCAGCGTTGAATATGGGGGTAGGAGAGACGGGGGGCCCTACGAGCAGTACTTC. The chain carries TRBV29-1 and TRBJ2-7; a possible D gene is TRBD2 (7 bases). Germline V gene lookup returns CDR1 SQVTM and CDR2 ANQGSEA. The CDR3 has 18 residues. Trimming pared 2 bases from V and 2 bases from J, leaving 25 bases between.

The chain recombines TRBV14 with TRBJ2-3, with D maybe TRBD2 (6 bases). The CDR3 covers 13 residues. Germline V gene lookup returns CDR1 SGHDN and CDR2 FVKESK. Trimming left V 1 base short and J 6 bases short, with 8 bases between. CDR3 sequence reads: CASSQGGRDTQYF. DNA of the CDR3: TGTGCCAGCAGCCAAGGAGGGAGGGATACGCAGTATTTT.

This clone came up a few times. A read error may account for a junction end that differs from germline. The V and J genes are TRBV10-3 and TRBJ1-2; D perhaps matches TRBD1 (5 bases). The CDR3 spans 11 residues. From germline, CDR1 is ENHRY and CDR2 SYGVKD. CDR3 in DNA: TGTGCCATCAGTGAGTCACCGACAGTCTACTTC. This encodes CAISESPTVYF.